The 22 T cell receptor beta chains below come from one sample, sequenced in a study of T cell changes during pregnancy in multiple sclerosis. TCRdb keeps only in-frame clones here, not all; method: immunoSEQ multiplex PCR. This sample carries fewer than 50,000 clones, roughly 93% of them seen once, and the ten largest clones take approximately 0.4%. The input for sequencing was CD4+ T cells from peripheral blood mononuclear cells, taken in the second trimester of pregnancy. All receptors come from a female donor in good health, enrolled as a control in a pregnancy study.

The rearrangement uses TRBV30 and TRBJ1-5; tentatively, D is TRBD1 (6 bases). Looked up from germline, CDR1 is GTSNPN and CDR2 is SVGIG (reference sequence). This CDR3 has 13 amino acids. V was clipped by 4 bases and J by 6 bases, with 13 bases between them. The CDR3 loop is CAWNAGGGQPQHF. In DNA, the CDR3 is TGTGCCTGGAACGCGGGGGGCGGTCAGCCCCAGCATTTT.

The chain recombines TRBV5-1 with TRBJ1-2; 7 bases are a match to TRBD1. Germline loops: CDR1 SGHRS, CDR2 YFSETQ. This CDR3 region has 15 residues. Trimming cost V 2 bases and J 3 bases; bases outside gene matches: 7. CDR3 in amino acids: CASSLGQGVYYGYTF. In DNA, the CDR3 is TGCGCCAGCAGCTTAGGGCAGGGGGTTTACTATGGCTACACCTTC.

The chain employs TRBV5-1 and TRBJ2-3, with 7 bases aligning to TRBD1. The CDR3 contains 15 residues. The germline CDR1 and CDR2 sequences are SGHRS and YFSETQ. J gave up 2 bases and V 0 bases, and 3 bases lay outside the gene matches. CDR3 residues: CASSLDRGYTDTQYF. The CDR3 DNA follows: TGCGCCAGCAGCTTGGACAGGGGATACACAGATACGCAGTATTTT.

The count of this clone is one. The gene calls are TRBV18 and TRBJ1-4; 7 bases agree with TRBD1. V lost 4 bases to trimming and J lost 9 bases; unmatched junction nucleotides: 11. The CDR3 length is 15 residues. The V gene's germline CDR1 is KGHSH and CDR2 LQKENI. CDR3 coding DNA: TGTGCCAGCTCACTCGGGACAGCCTTTGGGAAAAAACTGTTTTTT. It encodes CASSLGTAFGKKLFF.

The rearrangement links TRBV30 to TRBJ1-2; D is possibly TRBD1 (5 bases). Germline values: CDR1 GTSNPN, CDR2 SVGIG (reference sequence). Trimming removed 4 bases at V and 7 bases at J, with 13 bases between. This CDR3 spans 12 amino acids. The CDR3: CAWIGATGGYTF. The CDR3 coding sequence is TGTGCCTGGATAGGGGCGACCGGTGGCTACACCTTC.

The rearrangement uses TRBV6-5 and TRBJ1-2; 7 bases match TRBD1. The CDR3 contains 15 residues. Germline values: CDR1 MNHEY, CDR2 SVGAGI. Germline trimming cut 5 bases from V and 8 bases from J; bases unmatched to any gene: 14. For the CDR3, the DNA is TGTGCCAGCAGTAACCTGGAACAGGGGAGAAGGGGCTACACCTTC. Amino acids: CASSNLEQGRRGYTF.

The rearrangement uses TRBV5-1 and TRBJ1-2; the D is unclear. The CDR3 is 13 amino acids. The germline V and J ends were trimmed by 1 base and 3 bases, with 7 bases remaining between them. CDR1 SGHRS and CDR2 YFSETQ come from the germline V gene. The CDR3 coding sequence is TGCGCCAGCAGCTTGCGGCAGGACTATGGCTACACCTTC. As protein: CASSLRQDYGYTF.

The chain recombines TRBV30 with TRBJ2-1; TRBD2 matches at 9 bases. The CDR3 has 15 amino acids. Trimming took 6 bases from V and 7 from J; bases not matched to a gene: 13. The germline V gene has CDR1 GTSNPN and CDR2 SVGIG (reference sequence). In nucleotides, the CDR3 is TGTGCCTGCACCGACCAACGACTAGCGGCGAATGAGCAGTTCTTC. This codes for CACTDQRLAANEQFF.

The chain has TRBV19 and TRBJ1-4; perhaps TRBD1 as D (6 bases). Trimming took 5 bases from V and 3 from J, leaving 10 bases between them. The germline V gene has CDR1 LNHDA and CDR2 SQIVND (reference sequence). The CDR3 is 14 residues long. CDR3 coding DNA: TGTGCCAGTAGTGTGGACAGAGCTAATGAAAAACTGTTTTTT. The encoded protein is CASSVDRANEKLFF.

J is TRBJ2-7 and V is TRBV5-8; 10 bases fit TRBD2. The CDR3 contains 15 residues. CDR1 is SGHTS and CDR2 is YDEGEE in the germline V gene. The ends lost 5 bases at V and 0 bases at J; junction bases unmatched: 5. CDR3 in DNA: TGTGCCAGCAGTAGAGCGGGGGGGCTCTCCTACGAGCAGTACTTC. Amino acids: CASSRAGGLSYEQYF. Using reference TRBV5-8 and TRBJ2-7 for the parts outside the CDR3, the full variable domain is EAGVTQSPTHLIKTRGQQATLRCSPISGHTSVYWYQQALGLGLQFLLWYDEGEERNRGNFPPRFSGRQFPNYSSELNVNALELEDSALYLCASSRAGGLSYEQYFGPGTRLTVT.

This chain uses TRBV6-4 with TRBJ2-3, with 9 bases aligning to TRBD2. Trimming cost V 4 bases and J 6 bases; bases outside gene matches: 2. The germline V gene encodes CDR1 MRHNA and CDR2 SNTAGT. CDR3 size: 13 residues. CDR3 protein: CASSASGGDTQYF. In DNA form, the CDR3 reads TGTGCCAGCAGTGCCAGCGGGGGGGATACGCAGTATTTT.

The chain has TRBV19 and TRBJ2-5; 8 bases line up with TRBD2. V trimming: 3 bases; J trimming: 4 bases; junction bases outside the gene matches: 7. The CDR3 consists of 15 residues. CDR1 LNHDA and CDR2 SQIVND come from the germline V gene (reference sequence). CDR3 in DNA: TGTGCCAGTAGTATGGGGCGGGGGGCCGTAGAGACCCAGTACTTC. This translates into CASSMGRGAVETQYF.

As concerns this clone: Within the sample, other DNA sequences also encode this same CDR3. This chain connects TRBV19 to TRBJ1-5; tentative D call: TRBD1 (6 bases). Trimming left V 6 bases short and J 2 bases short, with 11 bases between. CDR3 length: 14 amino acids. Germline V gives CDR1 LNHDA, CDR2 SQIVND (reference sequence). CDR3 protein: CASSPGGRNQPQHF. CDR3 DNA: TGTGCCAGTAGCCCGGGGGGCCGCAATCAGCCCCAGCATTTT.

V and J are TRBV2 and TRBJ1-5, with 9 bases aligning to TRBD1. CDR1 is SNHLY and CDR2 is FYNNEI in the germline V gene. The CDR3 length is 15 residues. V was pared by 8 bases and J by 0 bases, with 5 bases of the junction left unmatched. CDR3 coding DNA: TGTGCCAGCTCCGGGACAGGGAATAGCAATCAGCCCCAGCATTTT. Its protein is CASSGTGNSNQPQHF.

This chain uses TRBV19 with TRBJ2-1, with D possibly being TRBD1 (6 bases). Germline V lookup: CDR1 LNHDA, CDR2 SQIVND (reference sequence). The CDR3 is 16 residues long. V lost 4 bases and J 3 bases, leaving 16 bases between the germline ends. CDR3 coding DNA: TGTGCCAGTAGTAAACTACCGGGACAAAGCTACAATGAGCAGTTCTTC. This translates into CASSKLPGQSYNEQFF.

The chain uses TRBV9 and TRBJ1-2, with 8 bases matching TRBD1. Germline CDR1 SGDLS, CDR2 YYNGEE. This CDR3 is 14 amino acids long. V lost 1 base to trimming and J lost 8 bases; unmatched junction nucleotides: 7. In DNA form, the CDR3 reads TGTGCCAGCAGCGTAAATTACGACAGGGGAGGCTACACCTTC. This encodes CASSVNYDRGGYTF.

This sequence joins TRBV29-1 and TRBJ1-5; the D gene is possibly TRBD1 (5 bases). V was clipped by 7 bases and J by 2 bases, with 12 bases between them. From germline, CDR1 is SQVTM and CDR2 ANQGSEA. The CDR3 is made up of 13 amino acids. This CDR3 is CSAGGGGNQPQHF. The CDR3 nucleotides are TGCAGCGCCGGGGGTGGGGGCAATCAGCCCCAGCATTTT.

The rearrangement links TRBV9 to TRBJ2-3, with 9 bases that match TRBD2. In germline, CDR1 is SGDLS, CDR2 YYNGEE. V trimming: 3 bases; J trimming: 0 bases; junction bases outside the gene matches: 2. CDR3 length equals 15 residues. The CDR3 region is CASSGGTSSTDTQYF. In nucleotides, the CDR3 is TGTGCCAGCAGCGGCGGGACTAGCAGCACAGATACGCAGTATTTT.

The V and J genes are TRBV4-3 and TRBJ1-4, with 12 bases that match TRBD1. This CDR3 has 15 residues. Germline loops: CDR1 LGHNA, CDR2 YSLEER. With 1 base clipped from V and 8 bases from J, the junction kept 2 bases outside the gene matches. The CDR3 sequence is CASSQGDRGREKLFF. The DNA for the CDR3 is TGCGCCAGCAGCCAAGGGGACAGGGGGCGAGAAAAACTGTTTTTT.

The genes are TRBV6-1 and TRBJ1-5; tentative D call: TRBD1 (5 bases). The CDR3 runs 16 residues. Germline CDR1 reads MNHNS; CDR2 reads SASEGT. V was pared by 2 bases and J by 12 bases, with 23 bases between. CDR3 amino acids: CASSELYRQGDPLQHF. The CDR3, as DNA: TGTGCCAGCAGTGAATTATACAGGCAGGGTGACCCTCTCCAGCATTTT.

This chain links TRBV5-1 with TRBJ2-7, with 7 bases lining up with TRBD1. J was trimmed by 3 bases and V by 0 bases; bases with no gene match: 3. CDR1 and CDR2 from the germline V gene are SGHRS and YFSETQ. The CDR3 covers 14 residues. The CDR3 loop reads CASSLGGGLYEQYF. The CDR3 DNA sequence: TGCGCCAGCAGCTTGGGAGGGGGCCTCTACGAGCAGTACTTC.

This chain joins TRBV18 and TRBJ1-1, with 9 bases lining up with TRBD1. The V gene end was trimmed by 8 bases and the J gene end by 4 bases; junction bases not matched to a gene: 5. Germline-derived CDR1 and CDR2 are KGHSH and LQKENI. There are 13 residues in the CDR3. CDR3 coding DNA: TGTGCCAGCCGACAGGGGGAGAGCACTGAAGCTTTCTTT. Its protein product is CASRQGESTEAFF.